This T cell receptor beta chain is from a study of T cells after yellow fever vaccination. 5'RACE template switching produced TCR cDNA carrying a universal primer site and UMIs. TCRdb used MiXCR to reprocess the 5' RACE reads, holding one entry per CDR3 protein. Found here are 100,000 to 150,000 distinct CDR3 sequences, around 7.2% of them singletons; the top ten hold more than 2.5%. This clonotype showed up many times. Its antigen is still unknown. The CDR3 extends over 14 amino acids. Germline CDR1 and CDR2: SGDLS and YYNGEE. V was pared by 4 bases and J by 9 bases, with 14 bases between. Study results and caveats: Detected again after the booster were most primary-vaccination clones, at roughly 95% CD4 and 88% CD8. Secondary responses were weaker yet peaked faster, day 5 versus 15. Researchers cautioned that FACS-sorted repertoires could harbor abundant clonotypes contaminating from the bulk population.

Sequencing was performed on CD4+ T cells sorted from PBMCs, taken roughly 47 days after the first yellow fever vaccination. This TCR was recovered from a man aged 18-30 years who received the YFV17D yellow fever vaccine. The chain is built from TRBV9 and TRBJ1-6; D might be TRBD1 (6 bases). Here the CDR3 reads CASSQGQGISPLHF. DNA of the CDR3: TGTGCCAGCAGCCAGGGGCAGGGAATTTCACCCCTCCACTTT.